Listed below are T cell receptor beta chains from one sample, sequenced in a study of T cells in Graves' hyperthyroidism and ophthalmopathy. Each CDR3 protein gets one entry after TCRdb re-called the multiplex PCR reads with MiXCR. The table shows under 300,000 distinct CDR3 sequences, with around 15% occurring only once. The material sequenced was blood. These receptors all stem from a woman in her forties or fifties with Graves' hyperthyroidism that later progressed to Graves' ophthalmopathy. CDR3s include the opening cysteine and the closing phenylalanine or tryptophan. Clone sizes are given selectively: once, few, many, or a class where the clone is expanded.

J	size	V	CDR3
TRBJ1-2	once	TRBV6-2/TRBV6-3	CASGGATGGYSYGYTF
TRBJ2-5	many	TRBV28	CATGKPGAPQETQYF
TRBJ1-5	few	TRBV25-1	CASRDGQGNQPQHF
TRBJ1-2	many	TRBV27	CASSLSPEIYGYTF
TRBJ1-1	.	TRBV30	CAWSVANTEAFF
TRBJ1-2	.	TRBV2	CARARPPGTAVRYTF
TRBJ2-3	many	TRBV5-1	CASSLSAGRSTDTQYF
TRBJ2-3	many	TRBV18	CASSPAGAGDTQYF
TRBJ2-5	many	TRBV3-1	CASSQALSETQYF
TRBJ2-3	many	TRBV18	CASSPGTSTDTQYF
TRBJ2-5	many	TRBV4-2	CASSPRLAVEETQYF
TRBJ1-5	many	TRBV24-1	CATSDPKGVQGEPQHF
TRBJ2-1	many	TRBV20-1	CSAGTSGRRYEQFF
TRBJ1-5	many	TRBV2	CASRVGYSNQPQHF
TRBJ1-2	few	TRBV19	CASLGRTGGYTF
TRBJ1-2	.	TRBV28	CASSLLGGADNYGYTF
TRBJ2-1	many	TRBV12-3/TRBV12-4	CASSPHRRYNEQFF
TRBJ2-7	many	TRBV2	CASRERVYEQYF
TRBJ2-7	.	TRBV28	CASSLEGADLYEQYF
TRBJ2-3	many	TRBV20-1	CSASRDPAGADTQYF
TRBJ2-1	many	TRBV28	CASSYYNEQFF
TRBJ1-2	many	TRBV27	CASRCLKCYGYTF
TRBJ2-5	.	TRBV19	CASSIRAGWETQYF
TRBJ2-7	many	TRBV6-2/TRBV6-3	CASTPGLAAAYEQYF
TRBJ1-2	many	TRBV4-2	CASSQDDGNYGYTF
TRBJ2-3	few	TRBV5-6	CASSLGVIGTDTQYF
TRBJ2-6	many	TRBV7-9	CASSLLGFSGANVLTF
TRBJ1-2	many	TRBV28	CASKRSEAIQGYTF
TRBJ2-1	many	TRBV11-1	CASNRAGGVSYNEQFF
TRBJ2-1	many	TRBV4-1	CASSRPRGVYNEQFF
TRBJ2-5	few	TRBV5-6	CASSSVLEETQYF
TRBJ1-1	many	TRBV20-1	CSARDPKGAGVNTEAFF
TRBJ1-1	many	TRBV28	CASTGQGGRLWMNTEAFF
TRBJ1-1	many	TRBV19	CASTRTAGNTEAFF
TRBJ1-1	many	TRBV27	CASSPLGGAEAFF
TRBJ2-7	many	TRBV28	CASSSPPGGFYEQYF
TRBJ1-1	many	TRBV27	CASSPQLYTEAFF
TRBJ1-3	.	TRBV6-1	CASRDIGSGNTIYF
TRBJ1-4	many	TRBV4-1	CASSPGPRLFF
TRBJ2-7	many	TRBV20-1	CSASSSRGDYEQYF
TRBJ1-3	few	TRBV28	CASSLPGTGPGNTIYF
TRBJ1-2	few	TRBV7-2	CASRFRGPIDYGYTF
TRBJ2-4	.	TRBV20-1	CSATDRDEGKNIQYF
TRBJ1-5	many	TRBV24-1	CATSDPRGAGNQPQHF
TRBJ1-2	many	TRBV27	CASSPLLQGYGYTF
TRBJ2-7	many	TRBV20-1	CSARGVAGGGEQYF
TRBJ1-2	many	TRBV2	CASRIRNLNNYGYTF
TRBJ2-5	many	TRBV6-6	CASSYTRVLVEGKTQYF
TRBJ2-7	.	TRBV5-1	CASSQERPGLAAYEQYF
TRBJ1-2	many	TRBV18	CASSPGTGDNYGYTF
TRBJ2-2	few	TRBV29-1	CSVGRGAQTGELFF
TRBJ2-5	many	TRBV18	CASSPDQETQYF
TRBJ2-1	.	TRBV19	CASSIGGAVSYNEQFF